This T cell receptor beta chain comes out of a study of siplizumab effects on memory and regulatory T cells. This CDR3 is 14 amino acids long. Trimming pared 1 base from V and 2 bases from J, leaving 9 bases between. Per germline, CDR1 MDHEN and CDR2 SYDVKM. TCRdb's table, derived via immunoSEQ multiplex PCR, lists solely in-frame clones and lacks some. The data hold just under 85,000 clones, with about 91% observed a single time. The V and J genes are TRBV28 and TRBJ2-7; D is perhaps TRBD1 or TRBD2 (5 bases each). The receptor was isolated from a human donor in good health. The sample taken for sequencing was Tregs sorted from blood. The CDR3 region is CASSLYGATYEQYF. The CDR3 bases are TGTGCCAGCAGTTTATACGGGGCCACCTACGAGCAGTACTTC.